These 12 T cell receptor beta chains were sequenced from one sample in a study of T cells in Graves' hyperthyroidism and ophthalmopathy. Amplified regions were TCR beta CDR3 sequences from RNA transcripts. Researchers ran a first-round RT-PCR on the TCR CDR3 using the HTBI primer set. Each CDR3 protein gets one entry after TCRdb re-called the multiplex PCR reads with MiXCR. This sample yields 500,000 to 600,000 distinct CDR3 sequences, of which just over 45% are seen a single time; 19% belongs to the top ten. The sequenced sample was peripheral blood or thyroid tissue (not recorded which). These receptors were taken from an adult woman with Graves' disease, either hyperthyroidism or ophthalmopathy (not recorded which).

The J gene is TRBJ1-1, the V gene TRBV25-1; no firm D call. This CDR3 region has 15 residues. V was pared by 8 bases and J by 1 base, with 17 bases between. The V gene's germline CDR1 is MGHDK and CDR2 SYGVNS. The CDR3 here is CASPSHQVSNTEAFF. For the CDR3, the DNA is TGTGCCAGCCCAAGCCACCAGGTGTCGAACACTGAAGCTTTCTTT.

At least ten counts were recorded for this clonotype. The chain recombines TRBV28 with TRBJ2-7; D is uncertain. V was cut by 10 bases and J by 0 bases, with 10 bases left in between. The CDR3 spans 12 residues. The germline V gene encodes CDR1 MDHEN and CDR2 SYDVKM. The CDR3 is CATRGVSYEQYF. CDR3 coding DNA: TGTGCCACTCGTGGGGTCTCCTACGAGCAGTACTTC. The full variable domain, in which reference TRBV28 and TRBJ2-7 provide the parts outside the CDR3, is DVKVTQSSRYLVKRTGEKVFLECVQDMDHENMFWYRQDPGLGLRLIYFSYDVKMKEKGDIPEGYSVSREKKERFSLILESASTNQTSMYLCATRGVSYEQYFGPGTRLTVT.

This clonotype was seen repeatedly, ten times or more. CDR3 bases: TGCGCCAGCAGCTTTAACCAAGGAAGGGATTCTGGCTACACCTTC. Protein product: CASSFNQGRDSGYTF. This sequence joins TRBV5-1 and TRBJ1-2, with no clear D. Looked up from germline, CDR1 is SGHRS and CDR2 is YFSETQ. Trimming left V 2 bases short and J 7 bases short, with 18 bases between. The CDR3 totals 15 residues.

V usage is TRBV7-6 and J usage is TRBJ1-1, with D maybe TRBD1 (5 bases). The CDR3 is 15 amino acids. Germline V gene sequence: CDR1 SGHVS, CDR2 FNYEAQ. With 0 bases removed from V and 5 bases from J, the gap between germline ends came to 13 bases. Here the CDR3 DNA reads TGTGCCAGCAGCTTAGCCGGGGGGGGGAGGACTGAAGCTTTCTTT. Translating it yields CASSLAGGGRTEAFF.

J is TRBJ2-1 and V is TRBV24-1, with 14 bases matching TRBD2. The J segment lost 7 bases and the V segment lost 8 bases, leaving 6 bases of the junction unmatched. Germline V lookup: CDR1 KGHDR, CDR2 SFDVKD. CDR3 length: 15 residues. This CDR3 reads CATKGTSGSENEQFF. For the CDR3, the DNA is TGTGCCACCAAGGGGACTAGCGGGAGTGAGAATGAGCAGTTCTTC.

CDR3 nucleotides: TGTGCCAGCAGGAAAGACAGGGGGCGCGAAAATGAAAAACTGTTTTTT. This codes for CASRKDRGRENEKLFF. The rearrangement links TRBV2 to TRBJ1-4; 10 bases align to TRBD1. This CDR3 region has 16 residues. The germline V gene has CDR1 SNHLY and CDR2 FYNNEI. V dropped 6 bases and J dropped 5; count of bases not matched to a gene: 9.

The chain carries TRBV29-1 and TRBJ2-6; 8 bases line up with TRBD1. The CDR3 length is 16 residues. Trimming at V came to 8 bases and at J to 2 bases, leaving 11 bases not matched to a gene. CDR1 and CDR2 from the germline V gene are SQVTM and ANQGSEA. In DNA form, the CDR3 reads TGCAGCCCGACAAGGACAGGGAACACTGGGGCCAACGTCCTGACTTTC. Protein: CSPTRTGNTGANVLTF.

As DNA, the CDR3 is TGTGCCAGCTTAGGGGCAGGTGCGAACTATGGCTACACCTTC. This codes for CASLGAGANYGYTF. The rearrangement links TRBV2 to TRBJ1-2; weak D call: TRBD1 (5 bases). CDR1 is SNHLY, CDR2 FYNNEI, per germline. This CDR3 has 14 residues. Trimming removed 8 bases from V and 2 bases from J, with 15 bases in between. Full variable domain (remainder filled in from reference TRBV2 and TRBJ1-2): EPEVTQTPSHQVTQMGQEVILRCVPISNHLYFYWYRQILGQKVEFLVSFYNNEISEKSEIFDDQFSVERPDGSNFTLKIRSTKLEDSAMYFCASLGAGANYGYTFGSGTRLTVV.

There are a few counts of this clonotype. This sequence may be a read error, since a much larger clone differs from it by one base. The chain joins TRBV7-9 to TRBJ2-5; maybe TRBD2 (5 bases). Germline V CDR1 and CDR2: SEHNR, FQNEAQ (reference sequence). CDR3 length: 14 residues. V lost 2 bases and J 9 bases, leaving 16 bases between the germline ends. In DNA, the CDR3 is TGTGCCAGCAGCTTAAGTAGCCTAGCCGAGGCCCAGTACTTC. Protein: CASSLSSLAEAQYF.

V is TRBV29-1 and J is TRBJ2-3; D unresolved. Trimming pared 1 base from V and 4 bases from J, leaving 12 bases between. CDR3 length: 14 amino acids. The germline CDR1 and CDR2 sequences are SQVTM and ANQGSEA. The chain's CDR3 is CSVEGGASSDTQYF. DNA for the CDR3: TGCAGCGTTGAAGGGGGTGCGTCCTCAGATACGCAGTATTTT.

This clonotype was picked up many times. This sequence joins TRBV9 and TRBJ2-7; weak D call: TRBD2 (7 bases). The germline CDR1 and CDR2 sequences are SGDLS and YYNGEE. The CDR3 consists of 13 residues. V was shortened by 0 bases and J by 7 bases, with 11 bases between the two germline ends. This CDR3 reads CASSVGGGGEQYF. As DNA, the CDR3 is TGTGCCAGCAGCGTAGGCGGGGGCGGGGAGCAGTACTTC. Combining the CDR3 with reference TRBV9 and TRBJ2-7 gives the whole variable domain DSGVTQTPKHLITATGQRVTLRCSPRSGDLSVYWYQQSLDQGLQFLIQYYNGEERAKGNILERFSAQQFPDLHSELNLSSLELGDSALYFCASSVGGGGEQYFGPGTRLTVT.

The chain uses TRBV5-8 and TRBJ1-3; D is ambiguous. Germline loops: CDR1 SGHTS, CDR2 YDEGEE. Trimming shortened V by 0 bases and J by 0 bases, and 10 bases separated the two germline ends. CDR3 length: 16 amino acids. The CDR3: CASSLVPRSSGNTIYF. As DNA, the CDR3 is TGTGCCAGCAGCTTGGTACCCAGGAGCTCTGGAAACACCATATATTTT. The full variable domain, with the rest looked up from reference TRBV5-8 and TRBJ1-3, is EAGVTQSPTHLIKTRGQQATLRCSPISGHTSVYWYQQALGLGLQFLLWYDEGEERNRGNFPPRFSGRQFPNYSSELNVNALELEDSALYLCASSLVPRSSGNTIYFGEGSWLTVV.